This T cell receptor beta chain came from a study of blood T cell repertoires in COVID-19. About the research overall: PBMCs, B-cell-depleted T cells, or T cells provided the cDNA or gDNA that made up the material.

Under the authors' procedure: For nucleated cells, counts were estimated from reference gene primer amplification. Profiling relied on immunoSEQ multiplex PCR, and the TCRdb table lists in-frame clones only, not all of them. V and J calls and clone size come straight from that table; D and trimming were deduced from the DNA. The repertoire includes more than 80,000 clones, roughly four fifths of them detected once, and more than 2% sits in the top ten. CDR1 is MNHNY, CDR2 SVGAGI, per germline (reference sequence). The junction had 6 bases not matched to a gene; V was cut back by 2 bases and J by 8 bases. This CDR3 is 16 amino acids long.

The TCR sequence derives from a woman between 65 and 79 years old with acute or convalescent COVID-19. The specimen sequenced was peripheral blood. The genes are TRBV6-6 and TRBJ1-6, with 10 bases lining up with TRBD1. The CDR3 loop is CASSYAAGQGDSPLHF. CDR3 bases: TGTGCCAGCAGTTACGCCGCCGGACAGGGGGATTCACCCCTCCACTTT.